The 10 T cell receptor beta chains listed next were all sequenced from one sample in a study of PD-L1 blockade in urothelial cancer. The time point here: pretreatment peripheral blood. Sequencing was performed with immunoSEQ multiplex PCR; in TCRdb, only in-frame clones are kept and a portion is missing. Seen here are tens of thousands of clones, about four fifths observed once, and the top ten hold around 6%. This sample comprised PBMCs, obtained around atezolizumab (anti-PD-L1) treatment. The receptor source for this set is a man between 70 and 80 years old with urothelial cancer.

V and J are TRBV2 and TRBJ1-5; D is unresolved. CDR1 is SNHLY, CDR2 FYNNEI, per germline. Trimming took off 8 bases at V and 6 bases at J, with 14 bases between the two ends. The CDR3 is made up of 13 amino acids. The chain's CDR3 is CASEAERGQPQHF. The CDR3 DNA reads TGTGCCAGCGAGGCAGAACGAGGTCAGCCCCAGCATTTT.

This clone appeared once. The V call is TRBV5-1, the J call TRBJ1-2; perhaps TRBD1 as D (6 bases). V lost 4 bases and J lost 6, with 22 bases in between. CDR1 is SGHRS, CDR2 YFSETQ, per germline. This CDR3 is 16 amino acids long. The CDR3 is CASSPLTGEASNGYTF. Here the CDR3 DNA reads TGCGCCAGCAGCCCACTGACAGGAGAAGCCTCTAATGGCTACACCTTC. Drawing the rest from reference TRBV5-1 and TRBJ1-2, the complete variable domain is KAGVTQTPRYLIKTRGQQVTLSCSPISGHRSVSWYQQTPGQGLQFLFEYFSETQRNKGNFPGRFSGRQFSNSRSEMNVSTLELGDSALYLCASSPLTGEASNGYTFGSGTRLTVV.

The chain combines TRBV14 with TRBJ1-1; D uncertain. The CDR3 runs 12 residues. V dropped 2 bases and J dropped 3 bases, with 4 bases sitting between them. The germline CDR1 and CDR2 sequences are SGHDN and FVKESK. This CDR3 reads CASSQTYTEAFF. Written as DNA, the CDR3 is TGTGCCAGCAGCCAAACATACACTGAAGCTTTCTTT.

J is TRBJ1-6 and V is TRBV2; TRBD1 agrees at 8 bases. The CDR3 totals 14 residues. J lost 10 bases, V lost 1 base, and 3 bases had no gene match. CDR1 is SNHLY, CDR2 FYNNEI, per germline. CDR3 loop: CASSEDRGGSPLHF. Here the CDR3 DNA reads TGTGCCAGCAGTGAAGACAGGGGGGGATCACCCCTCCACTTT. Supplemented by reference TRBV2 and TRBJ1-6, the full variable domain reads EPEVTQTPSHQVTQMGQEVILRCVPISNHLYFYWYRQILGQKVEFLVSFYNNEISEKSEIFDDQFSVERPDGSNFTLKIRSTKLEDSAMYFCASSEDRGGSPLHFGNGTRLTVT.

The V and J genes are TRBV27 and TRBJ2-7; D remains unclear. Per the germline V gene, CDR1 is MNHEY and CDR2 is SMNVEV (reference sequence). The CDR3 contains 15 residues. Trimming left V 4 bases short and J 4 bases short, with 17 bases between. CDR3: CASSSTPDREYEQYF. The CDR3 coding sequence is TGTGCCAGCAGTTCGACTCCCGACCGAGAGTACGAGCAGTACTTC.

The chain combines TRBV5-8 with TRBJ1-6; TRBD1 matches 9 bases. There are 13 residues in the CDR3. V shed 4 bases, J shed 9 bases, and the junction held 2 bases outside the gene matches. Germline lookup yields CDR1 SGHTS and CDR2 YDEGEE. The CDR3 sequence: CASSQDRGSPLHF. The CDR3 DNA reads as TGTGCCAGCAGCCAGGACAGGGGTTCACCCCTCCACTTT.

This rearrangement joins TRBV4-3 to TRBJ2-1; the match to TRBD1 covers 8 bases. This CDR3 comprises 15 residues. Germline V CDR1 and CDR2: LGHNA, YSLEER. Unmatched junction bases numbered 14, after V lost 1 base and J lost 15 bases. The CDR3 DNA reads as TGCGCCAGCAGCCAAGGGTCCCGGGACAGGTCCCGGCCGTTCTTC. Its protein product is CASSQGSRDRSRPFF.

V and J are TRBV9 and TRBJ2-5; TRBD1 matches 11 bases. J gave up 5 bases and V 0 bases, and 6 bases lay outside the gene matches. The CDR3 runs to 16 residues. The germline gives CDR1 SGDLS, CDR2 YYNGEE. The DNA of the CDR3 is TGTGCCAGCAGCGTAGCCGGGACAGGGGGTCGGGAGACCCAGTACTTC. This translates into CASSVAGTGGRETQYF.

The V and J genes are TRBV2 and TRBJ2-3; 7 bases map to TRBD1. Germline lookup yields CDR1 SNHLY and CDR2 FYNNEI. The CDR3 extends over 14 amino acids. Trimming took 4 bases from V and 2 from J; bases not matched to a gene: 3. The CDR3 loop is CASSAGGFTDTQYF. As DNA, the CDR3 is TGTGCCAGCAGTGCAGGGGGTTTCACAGATACGCAGTATTTT.

The chain recombines TRBV5-4 with TRBJ2-3; TRBD2 matches 7 bases. Per germline, CDR1 SGHNT and CDR2 YYREEE (reference sequence). The CDR3 loop spans 15 amino acids. With 6 bases clipped from V and 2 bases from J, the junction kept 9 bases outside the gene matches. CDR3 loop: CASTPQGLFTDTQYF. The CDR3 DNA sequence: TGTGCCAGCACCCCCCAGGGACTATTCACAGATACGCAGTATTTT.